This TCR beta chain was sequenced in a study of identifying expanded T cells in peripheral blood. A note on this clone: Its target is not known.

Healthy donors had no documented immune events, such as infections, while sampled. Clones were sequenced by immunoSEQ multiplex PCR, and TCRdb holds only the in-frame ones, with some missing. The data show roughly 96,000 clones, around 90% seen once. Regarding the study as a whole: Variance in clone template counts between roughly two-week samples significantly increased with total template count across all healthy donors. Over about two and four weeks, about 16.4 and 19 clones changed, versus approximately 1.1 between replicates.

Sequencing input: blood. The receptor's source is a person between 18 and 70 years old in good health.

CDR3 sequence reads: CASSAGRLVSTGDTQYF. The CDR3 DNA reads TGTGCCAGCAGCGCCGGGCGACTAGTTTCAACCGGAGATACGCAGTATTTT. The chain is built from TRBV21-1 and TRBJ2-3; the table's D call, TRBD2, was not checked against the DNA. TRBV21-1 is an annotated pseudogene. The CDR3 is 17 residues long.